Listed below are T cell receptor beta chains from one sample, sequenced in a study of CD8 T cells in ankylosing spondylitis. Via MiXCR, TCRdb re-called the 5' RACE reads, giving one row per CDR3 protein. Of 700,000 or so distinct CDR3 sequences detected, around a fifth appear once; the ten largest clones hold around a fifth. Source material: blood, either unsorted or a sorted T cell fraction (not recorded which). The receptors were gathered from a male donor with ankylosing spondylitis. Both conserved end residues are part of each CDR3. The D gene is left open where the match is weak. Size values are once, few and many counts, or a class for expanded clones, and some rows have none.

CDR3 DNA: TGCGCCAGCAGCTCCTACCGGGACAGGGACGAGCAGTACTTC
CDR3 protein: CASSSYRDRDEQYF
D gene: TRBD1
clone size: NA
J gene: TRBJ2-7
V gene: TRBV5-1

CDR3 DNA: TGTGCCAGCAGTCCCCACTACGAGCAGTACTTC
CDR3 protein: CASSPHYEQYF
D gene: NA
clone size: many
J gene: TRBJ2-7
V gene: TRBV12-3/TRBV12-4

CDR3 DNA: TGTGCCAGCAGCCTGGACAGGGGTGCAGATACGCAGTATTTT
CDR3 protein: CASSLDRGADTQYF
D gene: TRBD1
clone size: many
J gene: TRBJ2-3
V gene: TRBV7-9

CDR3 DNA: TGTGCCACCAGCAGAGGGGGGCAGGGCTCCTACGAGCAGTACTTC
CDR3 protein: CATSRGGQGSYEQYF
D gene: NA
clone size: many
J gene: TRBJ2-7
V gene: TRBV15

CDR3 DNA: TGTGCCAGCAGCTTGGAGACAGGGAACACCGGGGAGCTGTTTTTT
CDR3 protein: CASSLETGNTGELFF
D gene: NA
clone size: few
J gene: TRBJ2-2
V gene: TRBV5-6

CDR3 DNA: TGTGCCAGCAGTTCGGATTATACCGGCCACTACGAGCAGTACTTC
CDR3 protein: CASSSDYTGHYEQYF
D gene: NA
clone size: NA
J gene: TRBJ2-7
V gene: TRBV12-3/TRBV12-4

CDR3 DNA: TGTGCCAGCAGCTTAGTCGCTTCCGAGGGTGGCTACACCTTC
CDR3 protein: CASSLVASEGGYTF
D gene: NA
clone size: few
J gene: TRBJ1-2
V gene: TRBV7-9

CDR3 DNA: TGTGCCAGCAGCTTATATGCTGGTACGCAGTATTTT
CDR3 protein: CASSLYAGTQYF
D gene: NA
clone size: few
J gene: TRBJ2-3
V gene: TRBV7-9

CDR3 DNA: TGTGCCAGCAGCTCCCGGACAGGGGTTGAAAAACTGTTTTTT
CDR3 protein: CASSSRTGVEKLFF
D gene: TRBD1
clone size: NA
J gene: TRBJ1-4
V gene: TRBV7-6

CDR3 DNA: TGTGCCAGCAGCTTAGCGGTCTGGGGCGGAGGTTCCTACAATGAGCAGTTCTTC
CDR3 protein: CASSLAVWGGGSYNEQFF
D gene: NA
clone size: NA
J gene: TRBJ2-1
V gene: TRBV7-8

CDR3 DNA: TGCAGCCACAGGGGGCCCATTGAGACCCAGTACTTC
CDR3 protein: CSHRGPIETQYF
D gene: TRBD1
clone size: NA
J gene: TRBJ2-5
V gene: TRBV29-1

CDR3 DNA: TGTGCCAGCAGTTATATTCAAATGAACACTGAAGCTTTCTTT
CDR3 protein: CASSYIQMNTEAFF
D gene: NA
clone size: NA
J gene: TRBJ1-1
V gene: TRBV6-2/TRBV6-3

CDR3 DNA: TGCGCCAGCAGCTGGAACCCAATCCCCGGGAACACTGAAGCTTTCTTT
CDR3 protein: CASSWNPIPGNTEAFF
D gene: NA
clone size: few
J gene: TRBJ1-1
V gene: TRBV5-1

CDR3 DNA: TGTGCCAGCAGCTTAGTGACGACTGATGCTGAAGCTTTCTTT
CDR3 protein: CASSLVTTDAEAFF
D gene: NA
clone size: many
J gene: TRBJ1-1
V gene: TRBV7-8

CDR3 DNA: TGTGCCAGCAGTCCCCTTCAGTACAATGAGCAGTTCTTC
CDR3 protein: CASSPLQYNEQFF
D gene: NA
clone size: few
J gene: TRBJ2-1
V gene: TRBV6-1

CDR3 DNA: TGTGCCAGCAGTCAAGGGGGCGCTTTCTATGGCTACACCTTC
CDR3 protein: CASSQGGAFYGYTF
D gene: TRBD1
clone size: few
J gene: TRBJ1-2
V gene: TRBV27

CDR3 DNA: TGTGCCAGCAGTTACTCGACAGCGGGGGGGGTCAATGAGCAGTTCTTC
CDR3 protein: CASSYSTAGGVNEQFF
D gene: TRBD2
clone size: few
J gene: TRBJ2-1
V gene: TRBV6-5

CDR3 DNA: TGTGCCAGCAGTCGAACCACAGGGATTTGGGGCTCCTACGAGCAGTACTTC
CDR3 protein: CASSRTTGIWGSYEQYF
D gene: NA
clone size: few
J gene: TRBJ2-7
V gene: TRBV12-3/TRBV12-4

CDR3 DNA: TGCAGCGTGGACCGACAGGGGGCGCGAACTGAAGCTTTCTTT
CDR3 protein: CSVDRQGARTEAFF
D gene: TRBD1
clone size: few
J gene: TRBJ1-1
V gene: TRBV29-1

CDR3 DNA: TGTGCCACCAGTGCCCTGGGACAGTTGAACACTGAAGCTTTCTTT
CDR3 protein: CATSALGQLNTEAFF
D gene: TRBD1
clone size: NA
J gene: TRBJ1-1
V gene: TRBV24-1

CDR3 DNA: TGCAGCGTAGTGACAGCTACTATCTCCTACGAGCAGTACTTC
CDR3 protein: CSVVTATISYEQYF
D gene: NA
clone size: few
J gene: TRBJ2-7
V gene: TRBV29-1

CDR3 DNA: TGTGCCAGCAGCTCACAAATCACGAACACTGAAGCTTTCTTT
CDR3 protein: CASSSQITNTEAFF
D gene: NA
clone size: NA
J gene: TRBJ1-1
V gene: TRBV7-9

CDR3 DNA: TGCAGTGCTAGGTTCCAGGGGTTTTACGAGCAGTACTTC
CDR3 protein: CSARFQGFYEQYF
D gene: NA
clone size: NA
J gene: TRBJ2-7
V gene: TRBV20-1

CDR3 DNA: TGCAGCACCCTAGGGACTCCAGACCCCACAGATACGCAGTATTTT
CDR3 protein: CSTLGTPDPTDTQYF
D gene: NA
clone size: NA
J gene: TRBJ2-3
V gene: TRBV29-1

CDR3 DNA: TGCGCCAGCAGCCAAGTAAGGGGGATTAGAAACACTGAAGCTTTCTTT
CDR3 protein: CASSQVRGIRNTEAFF
D gene: NA
clone size: many
J gene: TRBJ1-1
V gene: TRBV4-3

CDR3 DNA: TGCAGTGCTAGAGATCAAGAGACCCAGTACTTC
CDR3 protein: CSARDQETQYF
D gene: NA
clone size: many
J gene: TRBJ2-5
V gene: TRBV20-1

CDR3 DNA: TGTGCCAGCAGATCTCAGGGATCTCTGGGTACCCAGTACTTC
CDR3 protein: CASRSQGSLGTQYF
D gene: NA
clone size: NA
J gene: TRBJ2-5
V gene: TRBV12-3/TRBV12-4